This T cell receptor (beta chain) originates from a study of cytomegalovirus exposure and HLA in healthy donors. Looking at the study overall: In terms of ancestry, the Caucasian-associated cluster contained 81% of the 300 to 400 genotyped donors.

Findings of the study overall: Later on, an analysis found that several of the most significant clusters appeared to be linked to common viral pathogens, which included parvovirus B19. In vitro testing confirmed a few CMV-associated chains as specific for CMV antigens.

About this clone itself: Its antigen remains unidentified.

In the PCR, 60 Vbeta and 13 Jbeta primers were used. Produced via immunoSEQ multiplex PCR; TCRdb's table is partial and in-frame only. The repertoire holds about 100,000 clones, with roughly 82% as singletons. The sequence came from a woman under 30 in good health and CMV-seronegative. Sequenced input: PBMCs.

CDR3: CASSSRQGLRTGELFF. CDR3 coding DNA: TGTGCCAGCAGCTCGAGACAGGGCCTTCGCACCGGGGAGCTGTTTTTT. This sequence joins TRBV7-2 and TRBJ2-2, with 7 nucleotides matching TRBD1. The V segment lost 4 bases and the J segment 4 bases; nucleotides outside the gene matches: 9. This CDR3 region has 16 residues. Germline assignment: CDR1 SGHTA and CDR2 FQGNSA.